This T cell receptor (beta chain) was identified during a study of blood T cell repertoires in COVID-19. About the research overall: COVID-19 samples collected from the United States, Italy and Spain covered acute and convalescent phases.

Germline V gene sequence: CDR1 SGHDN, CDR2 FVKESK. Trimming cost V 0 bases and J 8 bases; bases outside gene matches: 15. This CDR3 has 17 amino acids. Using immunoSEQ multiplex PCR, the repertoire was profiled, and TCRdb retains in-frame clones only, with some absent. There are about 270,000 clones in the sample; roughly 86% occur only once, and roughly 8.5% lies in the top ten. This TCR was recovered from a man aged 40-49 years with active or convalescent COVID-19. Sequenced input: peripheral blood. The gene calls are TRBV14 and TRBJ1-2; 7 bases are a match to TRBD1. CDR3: CASSQDRGTEDGGGYTF. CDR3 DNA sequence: TGTGCCAGCAGCCAAGATAGGGGGACAGAGGATGGAGGAGGCTACACCTTC.